The 3 T cell receptor beta chains given below trace back to one sample, sequenced in a study of T cells in localized non-small cell lung cancer. Assay used: immunoSEQ multiplex PCR; TCRdb lists only in-frame clones, some missing. The sample consists of over 50,000 clones, 85% to 90% of them appearing once. The source was peripheral blood, collected before any cancer treatment. The receptors were gathered from a woman between 35 and 70 years old with stage I lung adenocarcinoma.

The J gene is TRBJ1-2, the V gene TRBV7-6; D remains ambiguous. The ends were cut back, 3 bases at V and 6 bases at J, with 11 bases in the middle. CDR1 and CDR2 (germline): SGHVS, FNYEAQ. This CDR3 is 13 amino acids long. The DNA of the CDR3 is TGTGCCAGCAGCTTGAGGAGGGCCCATGGCTACACCTTC. It specifies CASSLRRAHGYTF. Variable domain in full (rest from reference TRBV7-6 and TRBJ1-2): GAGVSQSPRYKVTKRGQDVALRCDPISGHVSLYWYRQALGQGPEFLTYFNYEAQQDKSGLPNDRFSAERPEGSISTLTIQRTEQRDSAMYRCASSLRRAHGYTFGSGTRLTVV.

The chain is built from TRBV11-2 and TRBJ1-3; no clear D gene. The CDR3 loop spans 15 amino acids. Per the germline V gene, CDR1 is SGHAT and CDR2 is FQNNGV. The V and J ends lost 2 bases and 0 bases respectively, with 8 bases between them. The CDR3 reads CASSLLGSSGNTIYF. The CDR3 region has the DNA TGTGCCAGCAGCTTATTGGGAAGCTCTGGAAACACCATATATTTT.

V gene TRBV28 combines with J gene TRBJ1-2; no firm D call. V lost 4 bases and J 4 bases, leaving 10 bases between the germline ends. From germline, CDR1 is MDHEN and CDR2 SYDVKM. The length of the CDR3 is 13 residues. The CDR3 sequence is CASSSLGIYGYTF. Here the CDR3 DNA reads TGTGCCAGCAGTTCCCTCGGGATCTATGGCTACACCTTC.